This is a list of T cell receptor beta chains from one sample in a study of blood T cell repertoires in COVID-19. The protocol was immunoSEQ multiplex PCR, while the TCRdb copy is restricted to in-frame clones and leaves out a portion. The data contain hundreds of thousands of clones, 86% of them seen just once; the ten biggest clones take up over 1.3%. Source material: peripheral blood. These receptors were obtained from a woman aged 25 to 39 with active or convalescent COVID-19. Each CDR3 is given with its conserved first and last residue. The order of the fields is clone size, J gene, D gene, V gene, CDR3 protein, CDR3 DNA. The D gene is left open where the match is weak. A clone size is listed for some rows: how often the clone was seen (once, few, many), or a class if it is expanded.

- | TRBJ2-1 | TRBD2 | TRBV19 | CASSRKGLAGYNEQFF | TGTGCCAGTAGTAGAAAGGGACTAGCAGGCTACAATGAGCAGTTCTTC
- | TRBJ2-1 | TRBD2 | TRBV28 | CASSSPHIGRGGPVGNEQFF | TGTGCCAGCAGTTCCCCCCATATAGGGCGGGGGGGTCCAGTGGGCAATGAGCAGTTCTTC
- | TRBJ2-1 | TRBD2 | TRBV9 | CASSPSGGVSYNEQFF | TGTGCCAGCAGTCCTAGCGGGGGGGTATCCTACAATGAGCAGTTCTTC
- | TRBJ2-7 | - | TRBV6-2/TRBV6-3 | CATSQPPGEQYF | TGTGCCACCAGCCAGCCCCCAGGAGAGCAGTACTTC
once | TRBJ1-3 | TRBD1 | TRBV5-8 | CASSGRQGAAGNTIYF | TGTGCCAGCAGCGGAAGACAGGGGGCAGCTGGAAACACCATATATTTT
few | TRBJ1-5 | TRBD1 | TRBV15 | CATSGRTGEDQPQHF | TGTGCCACCAGCGGAAGGACAGGGGAGGATCAGCCCCAGCATTTT
few | TRBJ1-3 | TRBD1 | TRBV9 | CASSVEGQGSPGNTIYF | TGTGCCAGCAGCGTAGAGGGACAGGGTAGCCCTGGAAACACCATATATTTT
- | TRBJ1-4 | - | TRBV7-9 | CASSSPAGASNEKLFF | TGTGCCAGCAGCTCGCCCGCGGGGGCCAGTAATGAAAAACTGTTTTTT
- | TRBJ1-4 | TRBD1 | TRBV7-9 | CASSSPTGANEKLFF | TGTGCCAGCAGCTCCCCGACAGGGGCAAATGAAAAACTGTTTTTT
- | TRBJ1-2 | TRBD1 | TRBV5-4 | CASSLVTGGYGYTF | TGTGCCAGCAGCTTGGTCACAGGGGGCTATGGCTACACCTTC
- | TRBJ1-2 | TRBD1 | TRBV25-1 | CASSEFGTGKGGGYTF | TGTGCCAGCAGTGAATTTGGGACAGGGAAAGGAGGGGGCTACACCTTC
few | TRBJ2-7 | - | TRBV5-1 | CASSLESGQGYEQYF | TGCGCCAGCAGCTTGGAGTCGGGACAAGGCTACGAGCAGTACTTC
- | TRBJ1-1 | - | TRBV3-1/TRBV3-2 | CASSRGQSRTEAFF | TGTGCCAGCAGCCGGGGGCAGTCGAGGACTGAAGCTTTCTTT
- | TRBJ1-3 | TRBD1 | TRBV5-1 | CASSRTGDGNTIYF | TGCGCCAGCAGCCGGACAGGGGATGGAAACACCATATATTTT
- | TRBJ2-2 | - | TRBV9 | CASSVAWATGELFF | TGTGCCAGCAGCGTAGCATGGGCCACCGGGGAGCTGTTTTTT
- | TRBJ2-2 | TRBD2 | TRBV3-1/TRBV3-2 | CASSQVGSGLSPGELFF | TGTGCCAGCAGCCAAGTAGGATCGGGACTATCCCCCGGGGAGCTGTTTTTT
- | TRBJ2-5 | TRBD2 | TRBV5-1 | CASSFSIYGREVQETQYF | TGCGCCAGCAGCTTTTCAATTTACGGGAGGGAGGTCCAAGAGACCCAGTACTTC
- | TRBJ1-1 | TRBD1 | TRBV28 | CASSLRYSGGLNTEAFF | TGTGCCAGCAGTTTGAGGTACTCAGGGGGTTTGAACACTGAAGCTTTCTTT
- | TRBJ2-1 | - | TRBV6-6 | CASSRIPPSVSYNEQFF | TGTGCCAGCAGCCGAATCCCTCCTAGCGTATCCTACAATGAGCAGTTCTTC
- | TRBJ2-3 | - | TRBV24-1 | CATSDSDRLGTDTQYF | TGTGCCACCAGTGACTCCGACAGGCTCGGCACAGATACGCAGTATTTT
- | TRBJ2-7 | - | TRBV7-2 | CASSLAAASSYEQYF | TGTGCCAGCAGCTTAGCGGCCGCCAGCTCCTACGAGCAGTACTTC
- | TRBJ1-5 | - | TRBV5-8 | CASSLLSGNQPQHF | TGTGCCAGCAGCTTGCTCAGCGGCAATCAGCCCCAGCATTTT
- | TRBJ1-2 | TRBD1 | TRBV5-1 | CASSLGSGQGGYGYTF | TGCGCCAGCAGCTTGGGATCCGGACAGGGGGGATATGGCTACACCTTC
- | TRBJ2-2 | - | TRBV5-1 | CASSSANTGELFF | TGCGCCAGCAGCTCCGCGAACACCGGGGAGCTGTTTTTT
- | TRBJ2-1 | - | TRBV6-5 | CASRPTGTPYNEQFF | TGTGCCAGCAGGCCGACAGGAACCCCCTACAATGAGCAGTTCTTC
- | TRBJ2-1 | - | TRBV27 | CASRTLERSYNEQFF | TGTGCCAGCAGGACCTTAGAGAGGAGCTACAATGAGCAGTTCTTC
- | TRBJ2-5 | - | TRBV5-1 | CASSSDQGRQYF | TGCGCCAGCAGTTCAGATCAGGGTAGACAGTACTTC
- | TRBJ1-3 | - | TRBV4-1 | CASSQDPLISGNTIYF | TGCGCCAGCAGCCAAGATCCTTTAATCTCTGGAAACACCATATATTTT
- | TRBJ1-1 | - | TRBV7-2 | CASSPLGDNSFTEAFF | TGTGCCAGCAGCCCGCTAGGGGACAACTCGTTCACTGAAGCTTTCTTT
few | TRBJ1-5 | TRBD1 | TRBV5-5 | CASSSGGIGQPQHF | TGTGCCAGCAGCTCAGGGGGAATCGGTCAGCCCCAGCATTTT
- | TRBJ2-7 | TRBD2 | TRBV5-6 | CASSPRGAGTYEQYF | TGTGCCAGCAGCCCTCGTGGAGCGGGGACGTACGAGCAGTACTTC
- | TRBJ2-3 | TRBD2 | TRBV7-9 | CASSHRREAGGSTDTQYF | TGTGCCAGCAGCCACCGTCGGGAGGCGGGAGGTAGCACAGATACGCAGTATTTT
- | TRBJ2-7 | - | TRBV6-5 | CASSYSKLYEQYF | TGTGCCAGCAGCTATAGTAAGCTCTACGAGCAGTACTTC
- | TRBJ2-5 | - | TRBV2 | CASSLGVGQETQYF | TGTGCCAGCAGTCTCGGGGTCGGCCAAGAGACCCAGTACTTC
- | TRBJ1-2 | - | TRBV6-5 | CASSHDSSGGYTF | TGTGCCAGCAGTCACGACAGTTCCGGTGGCTACACCTTC
few | TRBJ1-2 | - | TRBV5-1 | CASSPRTANYGYTF | TGCGCCAGCAGCCCAAGGACAGCTAACTATGGCTACACCTTC
- | TRBJ1-1 | - | TRBV7-9 | CASSLSARRVYTEAFF | TGTGCCAGCAGCTTATCGGCCAGGCGGGTTTACACTGAAGCTTTCTTT
few | TRBJ1-2 | - | TRBV7-2 | CASSLGWDSPRDYGYTF | TGTGCCAGCAGCTTAGGATGGGACTCCCCGAGGGACTATGGCTACACCTTC
- | TRBJ1-2 | TRBD1 | TRBV19 | CASSRDSNYGYTF | TGTGCCAGTAGCCGGGACAGCAACTATGGCTACACCTTC
- | TRBJ2-1 | - | TRBV6-5 | CATLTSYNEQFF | TGTGCCACACTGACTAGCTACAATGAGCAGTTCTTC
- | TRBJ2-5 | TRBD2 | TRBV28 | CASMVGRGQETQYF | TGTGCCAGCATGGTCGGGAGGGGGCAAGAGACCCAGTACTTC
- | TRBJ1-1 | - | TRBV7-6 | CASSLGETEAFF | TGTGCCAGCAGCTTAGGGGAGACTGAAGCTTTCTTT
- | TRBJ1-2 | TRBD1 | TRBV6-5 | CASKGTVYGYTF | TGTGCCAGCAAGGGGACAGTCTATGGCTACACCTTC
- | TRBJ2-1 | TRBD1 | TRBV7-7 | CASSLSWTGEYNEQFF | TGTGCCAGCAGCTTATCTTGGACAGGAGAGTACAATGAGCAGTTCTTC
- | TRBJ2-5 | - | TRBV6-2/TRBV6-3 | CASSVGAAIQETQYF | TGTGCCAGCAGTGTGGGGGCGGCCATCCAAGAGACCCAGTACTTC
- | TRBJ2-5 | - | TRBV6-1 | CASSGGTVKYQETQYF | TGTGCCAGCAGTGGGGGGACTGTGAAGTACCAAGAGACCCAGTACTTC
- | TRBJ1-4 | - | TRBV4-1 | CASSQGASSGEKLFF | TGCGCCAGCAGCCAAGGAGCGAGTTCGGGGGAAAAACTGTTTTTT
- | TRBJ2-3 | TRBD2 | TRBV5-1 | CASSLYPTQSGGGTDTQYF | TGCGCCAGCAGCTTGTACCCCACTCAGAGCGGGGGAGGCACAGATACGCAGTATTTT
- | TRBJ2-7 | TRBD2 | TRBV7-2 | CASSLLLAGPPGGEQYF | TGTGCCAGCAGCCTCCTCCTAGCGGGCCCTCCCGGGGGCGAGCAGTACTTC
- | TRBJ2-1 | - | TRBV7-9 | CASSLNRLVVDNEQFF | TGTGCCAGCAGCTTAAACAGACTAGTCGTAGACAATGAGCAGTTCTTC
- | TRBJ1-1 | - | TRBV6-6 | CASSQDTLNTEAFF | TGTGCCAGCAGTCAAGACACGTTGAACACTGAAGCTTTCTTT